These 24 T cell receptor beta chains were sequenced from one sample in a study of blood T cells in healthy people across ages. A second PCR of 7 to 11 cycles used a sample-barcoded 5' primer and a J-beta primer mix. TCRdb re-derived calls from the 5' RACE reads in MiXCR, one entry per CDR3 protein. The table has roughly 790,000 distinct CDR3 sequences, roughly 47% seen once. What was sequenced was blood. These receptors were collected from a woman aged 55-75 years in good health.

This clonotype was seen a few times. V gene TRBV10-3 combines with J gene TRBJ2-3, with D possibly being TRBD2 (5 bases). Looked up from germline, CDR1 is ENHRY and CDR2 is SYGVKD. CDR3 length: 14 amino acids. V dropped 7 bases and J dropped 5 bases, with 16 bases sitting between them. As DNA, the CDR3 is TGTGCCATCAAGGGTGGGAGAGACATAGATACGCAGTATTTT. It specifies CAIKGGRDIDTQYF.

The sample holds a few counts of this clonotype. The chain is built from TRBV6-4 and TRBJ2-1; 8 nucleotides match TRBD1. V shed 3 bases and J 8 bases; nucleotides not matched to a gene: 12. The CDR3 sequence is 16 residues long. The germline V gene has CDR1 MRHNA and CDR2 SNTAGT. The CDR3 reads CASSEAPTGVSYEQFF. The CDR3 DNA sequence: TGTGCCAGCAGTGAAGCCCCGACAGGGGTCTCCTATGAGCAGTTCTTC.

This clonotype was detected a few times. The chain uses TRBV7-9 and TRBJ2-5; tentative D call: TRBD2 (6 bases). With the DNA end fitting TRBJ2-7 better, the J assignment may be wrong. The CDR3 runs to 14 residues. Germline lookup yields CDR1 SEHNR and CDR2 FQNEAQ (reference sequence). The CDR3 loop reads CASSLGLTRDEQYF. In nucleotides, the CDR3 is TGTGCCAGCTCATTGGGACTCACCAGGGACGAGCAGTACTTC.

The chain carries TRBV24-1 and TRBJ2-5, with D possibly being TRBD2 (5 bases). The germline gives CDR1 KGHDR, CDR2 SFDVKD. The CDR3 sequence is 15 residues long. Trimming stripped 4 bases from V and 3 bases from J, with 14 bases between. CDR3 region: CATSEVAPPEETQYF. CDR3 sequence (DNA): TGTGCCACCAGTGAGGTAGCGCCCCCCGAAGAGACCCAGTACTTC.

The chain links TRBV20-1 to TRBJ2-7; D perhaps matches TRBD2 (6 bases). There are 16 residues in the CDR3. Trimming took 1 base from V and 0 from J, leaving 16 bases between them. CDR1 is DFQATT, CDR2 SNEGSKA, per germline (reference sequence). CDR3 nucleotide sequence: TGCAGTGCTAGAGCCTGTGGAGGAGGGAGCTCCTACGAGCAGTACTTC. Its protein is CSARACGGGSSYEQYF.

This clonotype was counted a few times. CDR3 coding DNA: TGTGCCAGCAGCCGACAGGCGGGGACCCAGTACTTC. As protein: CASSRQAGTQYF. This chain connects TRBV7-9 to TRBJ2-5; D perhaps matches TRBD1 (6 bases). The CDR3 length is 12 residues. Germline values: CDR1 SEHNR, CDR2 FQNEAQ (reference sequence). Trimming took off 5 bases at V and 7 bases at J, with 11 bases between the two ends. The full variable domain, its missing parts supplied by reference TRBV7-9 and TRBJ2-5, is DTGVSQNPRHKITKRGQNVTFRCDPISEHNRLYWYRQTLGQGPEFLTYFQNEAQLEKSRLLSDRFSAERPKGSFSTLEIQRTEQGDSAMYLCASSRQAGTQYFGPGTRLLVL.

The chain recombines TRBV7-9 with TRBJ1-2, with 9 nucleotides matching TRBD1. The CDR3 extends over 14 amino acids. With 6 bases clipped from V and 4 bases from J, the junction kept 6 bases outside the gene matches. Germline V gene lookup returns CDR1 SEHNR and CDR2 FQNEAQ (reference sequence). CDR3 sequence (DNA): TGTGCCAGCAGTCAAACAGGGGGCGGCTATGGCTACACCTTC. This encodes CASSQTGGGYGYTF.

Regarding this clonotype: This may come from a read error, since a much larger clone is one base off. The CDR3 DNA reads TGTGCCAGCAGCGGACCAATGACGTCCTACAATGAGCAGTACTTC. The encoded protein is CASSGPMTSYNEQYF. This chain links TRBV14 with TRBJ2-1; D is ambiguous. The J call is in doubt because the DNA end fits TRBJ2-7 better. Germline assignment: CDR1 SGHDN and CDR2 FVKESK. The CDR3 is 15 residues long.

The gene calls are TRBV12-3 or TRBV12-4 and TRBJ2-7; D gene ambiguous. The CDR3 loop spans 15 amino acids. Trimming pared 9 bases from V and 2 bases from J, leaving 20 bases between. CDR3 nucleotides: TGTGCCAGACTCGACCAGACGCGGACGCCCTACGAGCAGTACTTC. Residues: CARLDQTRTPYEQYF.

The chain carries TRBV11-2 and TRBJ2-7; tentative D call: TRBD1 (6 bases). The J call may be incorrect, as the DNA end agrees better with TRBJ2-5. Germline assignment: CDR1 SGHAT and CDR2 FQNNGV. The CDR3 sequence is 14 residues long. In DNA, the CDR3 is TGTGCCAGCAGCCAGTCCAGGGGTAGGCAGACCCAGTACTTC. Protein sequence: CASSQSRGRQTQYF.

This rearrangement joins TRBV27 to TRBJ2-3, with TRBD2 identical over 7 bases. The germline V gene encodes CDR1 MNHEY and CDR2 SMNVEV (reference sequence). J gave up 7 bases and V 2 bases, and 6 bases lay outside the gene matches. The length of the CDR3 is 14 residues. CDR3 protein: CASSLPRGVNTQYF. The DNA of the CDR3 is TGTGCCAGCAGTTTACCCCGGGGGGTAAATACGCAGTATTTT.

CDR3 nucleotide sequence: TGCAGTGGAATTGGACAGGGCGTGAACATTCAGTACTTC. This sequence encodes CSGIGQGVNIQYF. The chain joins TRBV20-1 to TRBJ2-4; 8 positions agree with TRBD1. Trimming cost V 7 bases and J 7 bases; bases outside gene matches: 9. Germline CDR1 and CDR2: DFQATT and SNEGSKA (reference sequence). The CDR3 runs 13 residues.

This clonotype was picked up a small number of times. The chain links TRBV7-2 to TRBJ1-2; 10 bases are a match to TRBD1. The germline gives CDR1 SGHTA, CDR2 FQGNSA. The CDR3 totals 15 residues. Trimming took 3 bases from V and 7 from J; bases not matched to a gene: 8. The CDR3 sequence: CASSFSQTGGSGYTF. The DNA of the CDR3 is TGTGCCAGCAGCTTCTCCCAGACAGGGGGCTCTGGCTACACCTTC.

The chain combines TRBV5-4 with TRBJ1-4, with TRBD1 as a possible D gene (6 bases). The V end lost 4 bases, the J end lost 6 bases, and 13 bases lay between the germline ends. CDR1 and CDR2 from the germline V gene are SGHNT and YYREEE (reference sequence). The length of the CDR3 is 14 residues. The CDR3 region has the DNA TGTGCCAGCAGCCCGACAGGAGGGGATGAAAAACTGTTTTTT. Protein: CASSPTGGDEKLFF. Complete variable domain (other parts from reference TRBV5-4 and TRBJ1-4): ETGVTQSPTHLIKTRGQQVTLRCSSQSGHNTVSWYQQALGQGPQFIFQYYREEENGRGNFPPRFSGLQFPNYSSELNVNALELDDSALYLCASSPTGGDEKLFFGSGTQLSVL.

The rearrangement links TRBV7-2 to TRBJ2-4; TRBD1 agrees at 9 bases. Germline CDR1 is SGHTA and CDR2 is FQGNSA. The junction had 11 bases not matched to a gene; V was cut back by 2 bases and J by 0 bases. This CDR3 has 19 amino acids. CDR3 sequence reads: CASSLPSGQGTLAKNIQYF. The CDR3 region has the DNA TGTGCCAGCAGCTTACCGTCCGGACAGGGGACCTTAGCCAAAAACATTCAGTACTTC.

The rearrangement joins TRBV6-1 to TRBJ2-3, with D uncertain. The CDR3 has 11 residues. Germline CDR1 MNHNS, CDR2 SASEGT. Trimming removed 3 bases from V and 8 bases from J, with 6 bases in between. CDR3 bases: TGTGCCAGCAGTGATGGGGTTACGCAGTATTTT. Translated: CASSDGVTQYF.

V usage is TRBV25-1 and J usage is TRBJ2-1; D is possibly TRBD1 (5 bases). The length of the CDR3 is 16 residues. V lost 2 bases to trimming and J lost 2 bases, with 13 bases between them. CDR1 MGHDK and CDR2 SYGVNS come from the germline V gene. In nucleotides, the CDR3 is TGTGCCAGCAGTGAAATCGGCAGGGCCCCCTACAATGAGCAGTTCTTC. Its protein is CASSEIGRAPYNEQFF.

V usage is TRBV12-3 or TRBV12-4 and J usage is TRBJ2-1; 8 bases map to TRBD2. J lost 8 bases, V lost 3 bases, and 15 bases had no gene match. There are 17 residues in the CDR3. The CDR3 sequence is CASSFPGGPAGEYEQFF. CDR3 nucleotides: TGTGCCAGCAGTTTCCCCGGAGGACCAGCGGGAGAATATGAGCAGTTCTTC.

The gene calls are TRBV7-3 and TRBJ2-3, with 10 bases aligning to TRBD1. CDR3 length: 16 amino acids. Germline loops: CDR1 SGHTA, CDR2 FQGTGA. Unmatched junction bases numbered 11, after V lost 5 bases and J lost 6 bases. CDR3 nucleotides: TGTGCCAGCAGCGACCCTGGACAGGGGGTCACGGATACGCAGTATTTT. The encoded protein is CASSDPGQGVTDTQYF.

The rearrangement joins TRBV6-5 to TRBJ2-3; maybe TRBD1 (5 bases). V gave up 5 bases and J gave up 1 base, with 13 bases separating them. The V gene's germline CDR1 is MNHEY and CDR2 SVGAGI. The CDR3 sequence is 15 residues long. In DNA, the CDR3 is TGTGCCAGCAGTACCCGACAGCGAGGCACAGATACGCAGTATTTT. Translating gives CASSTRQRGTDTQYF.

In its sample, this clonotype was seen a few times. The chain links TRBV27 to TRBJ1-1, with TRBD1 matching 9 bases. The J segment lost 1 base and the V segment lost 1 base, leaving 7 bases of the junction unmatched. CDR1 MNHEY and CDR2 SMNVEV come from the germline V gene (reference sequence). This CDR3 spans 17 amino acids. This CDR3 reads CASSLYRGQIGNTEAFF. Written as DNA, the CDR3 is TGTGCCAGCAGTTTATACAGGGGGCAGATTGGGAACACTGAAGCTTTCTTT.

The genes are TRBV28 and TRBJ2-7; D is unresolved. The CDR3 totals 13 residues. Trimming cost V 6 bases and J 2 bases, with 11 bases left between them. Germline CDR1 and CDR2: MDHEN and SYDVKM. The CDR3 nucleotides read TGTGCCAGCAGCTCTTTATTCCCCTACGAGCAGTACTTC. It specifies CASSSLFPYEQYF.

This chain uses TRBV20-1 with TRBJ2-7, with 7 nucleotides matching TRBD2. V dropped 1 base and J dropped 4; count of bases not matched to a gene: 16. The CDR3 has 17 amino acids. Germline V CDR1 and CDR2: DFQATT, SNEGSKA (reference sequence). The CDR3 protein is CSARGSAGGLVEYEQYF. As DNA, the CDR3 is TGCAGTGCTAGAGGAAGTGCGGGTGGACTAGTGGAATACGAGCAGTACTTC.

This clonotype was recorded at least ten times. It may be a read error: a sequence one base away is much more abundant. The V and J genes are TRBV9 and TRBJ2-3; no reliable D call. CDR3 length equals 13 residues. CDR1 SGDLS and CDR2 YYNGEE come from the germline V gene. V dropped 3 bases and J dropped 1 base, with 6 bases sitting between them. CDR3 sequence: CASSGWGTDTQYF. CDR3 DNA: TGTGCCAGCAGCGGATGGGGCACAGATACGCAGTATTTT.